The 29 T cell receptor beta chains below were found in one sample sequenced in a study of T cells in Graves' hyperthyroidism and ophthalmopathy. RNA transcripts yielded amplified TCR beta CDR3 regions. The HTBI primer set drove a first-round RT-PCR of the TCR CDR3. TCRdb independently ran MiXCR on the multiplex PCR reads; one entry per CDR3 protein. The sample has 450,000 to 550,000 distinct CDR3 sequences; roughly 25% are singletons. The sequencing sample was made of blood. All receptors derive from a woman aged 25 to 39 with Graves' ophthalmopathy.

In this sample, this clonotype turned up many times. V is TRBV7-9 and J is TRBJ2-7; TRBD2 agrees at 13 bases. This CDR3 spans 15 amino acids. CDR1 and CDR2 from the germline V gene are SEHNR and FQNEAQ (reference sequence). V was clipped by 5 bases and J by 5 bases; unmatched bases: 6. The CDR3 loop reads CASSRTSGGAHEQYF. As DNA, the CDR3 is TGTGCCAGCAGCAGAACTAGCGGGGGGGCCCACGAGCAGTACTTC.

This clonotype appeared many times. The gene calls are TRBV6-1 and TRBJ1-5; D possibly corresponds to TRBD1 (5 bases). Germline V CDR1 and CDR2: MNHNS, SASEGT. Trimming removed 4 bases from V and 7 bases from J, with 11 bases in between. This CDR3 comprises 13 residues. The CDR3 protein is CASSADKDQPQHF. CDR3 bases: TGTGCCAGCAGTGCGGACAAGGACCAGCCCCAGCATTTT.

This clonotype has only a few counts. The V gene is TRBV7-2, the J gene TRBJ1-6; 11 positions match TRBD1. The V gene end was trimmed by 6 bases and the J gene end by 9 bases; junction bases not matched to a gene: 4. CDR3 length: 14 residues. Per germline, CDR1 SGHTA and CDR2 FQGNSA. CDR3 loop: CASRPDRGLSPLHF. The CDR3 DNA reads TGTGCCAGCAGACCGGACAGGGGGCTTTCACCCCTCCACTTT.

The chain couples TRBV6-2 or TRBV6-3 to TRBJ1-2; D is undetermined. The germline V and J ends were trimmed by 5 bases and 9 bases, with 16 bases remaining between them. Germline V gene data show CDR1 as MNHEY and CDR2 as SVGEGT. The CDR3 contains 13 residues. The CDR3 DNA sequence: TGTGCCAGCAGTACTCTGAATCGTTTCAGCTACACCTTC. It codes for CASSTLNRFSYTF.

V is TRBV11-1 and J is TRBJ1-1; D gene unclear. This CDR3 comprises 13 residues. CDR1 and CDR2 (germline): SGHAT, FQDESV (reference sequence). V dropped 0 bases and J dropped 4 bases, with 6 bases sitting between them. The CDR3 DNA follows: TGTGCCAGCAGCTTAGCGCATGTCACTGAAGCTTTCTTT. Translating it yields CASSLAHVTEAFF.

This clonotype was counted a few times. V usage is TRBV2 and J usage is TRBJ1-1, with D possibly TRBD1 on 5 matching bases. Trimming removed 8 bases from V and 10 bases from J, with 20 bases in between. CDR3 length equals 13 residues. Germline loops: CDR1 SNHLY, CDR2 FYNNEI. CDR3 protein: CASRRQGRWGAFF. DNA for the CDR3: TGTGCCAGCCGTCGCCAGGGACGATGGGGAGCTTTCTTT.

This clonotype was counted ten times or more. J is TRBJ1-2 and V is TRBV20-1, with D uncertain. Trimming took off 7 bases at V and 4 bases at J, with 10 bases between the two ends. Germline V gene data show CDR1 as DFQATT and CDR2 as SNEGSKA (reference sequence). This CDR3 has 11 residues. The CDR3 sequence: CSVGEVYGYTF. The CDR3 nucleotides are TGCAGTGTTGGGGAGGTCTATGGCTACACCTTC.

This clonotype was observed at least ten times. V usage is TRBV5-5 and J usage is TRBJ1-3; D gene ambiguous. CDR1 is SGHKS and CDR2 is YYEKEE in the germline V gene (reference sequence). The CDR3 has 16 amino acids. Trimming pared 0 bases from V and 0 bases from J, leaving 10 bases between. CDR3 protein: CASSLGPVSSGNTIYF. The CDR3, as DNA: TGTGCCAGCAGCTTGGGTCCGGTGAGCTCTGGAAACACCATATATTTT.

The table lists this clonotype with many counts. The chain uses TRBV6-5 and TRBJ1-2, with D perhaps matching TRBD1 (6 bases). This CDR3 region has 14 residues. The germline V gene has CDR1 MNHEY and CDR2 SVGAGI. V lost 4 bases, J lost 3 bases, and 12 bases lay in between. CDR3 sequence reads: CASSFGGLDYGYTF. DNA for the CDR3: TGTGCCAGCAGTTTTGGGGGGCTAGACTATGGCTACACCTTC.

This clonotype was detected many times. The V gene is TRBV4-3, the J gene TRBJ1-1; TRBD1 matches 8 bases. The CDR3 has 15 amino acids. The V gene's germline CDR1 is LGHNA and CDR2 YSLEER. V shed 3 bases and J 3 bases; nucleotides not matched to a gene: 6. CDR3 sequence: CASSHTLTGDTEAFF. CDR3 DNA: TGCGCCAGCAGCCACACGCTGACAGGGGACACTGAAGCTTTCTTT.

The CDR3 nucleotides are TGTGCCAGCAGCTCGATTCGGACCTACGAGCAGTACTTC. Its translation: CASSSIRTYEQYF. The genes are TRBV7-9 and TRBJ2-7; D is undetermined. The CDR3 runs 13 residues. The germline V and J ends were trimmed by 4 bases and 2 bases, with 9 bases remaining between them. Germline-derived CDR1 and CDR2 are SEHNR and FQNEAQ (reference sequence).

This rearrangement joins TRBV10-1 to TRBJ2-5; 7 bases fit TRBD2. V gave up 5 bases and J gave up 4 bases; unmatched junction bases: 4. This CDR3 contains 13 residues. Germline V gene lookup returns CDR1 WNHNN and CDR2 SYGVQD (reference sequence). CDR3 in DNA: TGCGCCAGCAGTAGCGGGGCGCCAGAGACCCAGTACTTC. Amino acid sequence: CASSSGAPETQYF.

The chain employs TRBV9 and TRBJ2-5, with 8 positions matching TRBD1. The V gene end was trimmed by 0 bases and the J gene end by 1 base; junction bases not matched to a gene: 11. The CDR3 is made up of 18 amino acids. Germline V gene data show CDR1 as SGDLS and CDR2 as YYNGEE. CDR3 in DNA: TGTGCCAGCAGCGTAGCTATTGGACAGGGAGCTTTCCAAGAGACCCAGTACTTC. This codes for CASSVAIGQGAFQETQYF.

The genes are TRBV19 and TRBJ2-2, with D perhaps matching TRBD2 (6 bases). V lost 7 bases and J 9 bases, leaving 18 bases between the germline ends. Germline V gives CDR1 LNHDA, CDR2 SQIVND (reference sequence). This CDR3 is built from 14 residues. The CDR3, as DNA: TGTGCCAGTACCCCCCTCGGCGGGGTGAGGGAGCTGTTTTTT. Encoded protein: CASTPLGGVRELFF.

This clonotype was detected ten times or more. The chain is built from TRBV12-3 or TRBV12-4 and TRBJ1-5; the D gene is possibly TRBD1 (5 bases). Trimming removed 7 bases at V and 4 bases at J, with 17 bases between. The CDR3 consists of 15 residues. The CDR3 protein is CASTLSAGVNQPQHF. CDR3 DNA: TGTGCCAGCACCCTAAGTGCGGGGGTGAATCAGCCCCAGCATTTT.

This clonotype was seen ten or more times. CDR3 bases: TGCGCCAGCAGACAGGGTAGGTCCTACGAGCAGTACTTC. Protein: CASRQGRSYEQYF. The chain recombines TRBV5-1 with TRBJ2-7; possible D gene TRBD1, 6 bases. Trimming cost V 5 bases and J 1 base, with 10 bases left between them. The CDR3 sequence is 13 residues long. Germline loops: CDR1 SGHRS, CDR2 YFSETQ. The full variable domain, in which reference TRBV5-1 and TRBJ2-7 provide the parts outside the CDR3, is KAGVTQTPRYLIKTRGQQVTLSCSPISGHRSVSWYQQTPGQGLQFLFEYFSETQRNKGNFPGRFSGRQFSNSRSEMNVSTLELGDSALYLCASRQGRSYEQYFGPGTRLTVT.

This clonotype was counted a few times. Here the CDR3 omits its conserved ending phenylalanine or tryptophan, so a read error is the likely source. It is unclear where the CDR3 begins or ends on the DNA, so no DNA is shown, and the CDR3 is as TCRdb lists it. This CDR3 is CASSKGQPYYGYSY. The rearrangement joins TRBV6-1 to TRBJ1-2; no DNA check was done on the table's D call, TRBD1. 14 amino acids form the CDR3, both terminal residues included. Germline-derived CDR1 and CDR2 are MNHNS and SASEGT.

The CDR3 loop is CASSLMDVGYTF. Here the CDR3 DNA reads TGTGCCAGCAGCTTAATGGATGTTGGCTACACCTTC. This rearrangement joins TRBV7-2 to TRBJ1-2; D call uncertain. The V gene lost 2 bases and the J gene lost 7 bases, with 8 bases spanning the gap. Germline-derived CDR1 and CDR2 are SGHTA and FQGNSA. This CDR3 has 12 amino acids.

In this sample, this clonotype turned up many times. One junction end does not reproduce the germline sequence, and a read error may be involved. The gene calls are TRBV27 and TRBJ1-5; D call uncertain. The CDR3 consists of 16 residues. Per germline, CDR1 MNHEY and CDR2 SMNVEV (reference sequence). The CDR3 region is CANSLSGTLGNQPQHF. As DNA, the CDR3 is TGTGCCAACAGTTTAAGTGGTACCCTTGGCAATCAGCCCCAGCATTTT.

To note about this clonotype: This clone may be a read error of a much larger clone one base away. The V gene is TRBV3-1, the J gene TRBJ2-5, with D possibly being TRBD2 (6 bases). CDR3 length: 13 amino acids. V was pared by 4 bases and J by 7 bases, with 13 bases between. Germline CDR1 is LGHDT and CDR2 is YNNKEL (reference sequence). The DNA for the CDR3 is TGTGCCAGCAGCCGAGACTGGGGGGTGACCCAGTACTTC. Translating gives CASSRDWGVTQYF.

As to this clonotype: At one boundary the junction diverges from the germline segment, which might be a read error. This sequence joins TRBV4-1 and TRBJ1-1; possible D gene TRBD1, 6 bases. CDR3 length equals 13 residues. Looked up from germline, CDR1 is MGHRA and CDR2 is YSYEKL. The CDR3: CATSGTSNTEAFF. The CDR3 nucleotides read TGCGCCACCAGCGGGACATCGAACACTGAAGCTTTCTTT.

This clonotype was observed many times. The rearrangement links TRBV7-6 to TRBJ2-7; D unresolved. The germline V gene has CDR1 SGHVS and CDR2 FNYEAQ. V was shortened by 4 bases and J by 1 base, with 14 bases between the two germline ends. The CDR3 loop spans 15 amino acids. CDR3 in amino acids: CASSSAADRSYEQYF. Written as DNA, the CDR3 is TGTGCCAGCAGCTCCGCGGCGGACCGGTCCTACGAGCAGTACTTC.

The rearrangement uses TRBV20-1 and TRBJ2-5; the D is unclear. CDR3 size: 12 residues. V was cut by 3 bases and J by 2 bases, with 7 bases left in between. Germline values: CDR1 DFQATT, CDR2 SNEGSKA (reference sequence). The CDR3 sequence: CSASLRQETQYF. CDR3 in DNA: TGCAGTGCTAGTTTGCGACAAGAGACCCAGTACTTC.

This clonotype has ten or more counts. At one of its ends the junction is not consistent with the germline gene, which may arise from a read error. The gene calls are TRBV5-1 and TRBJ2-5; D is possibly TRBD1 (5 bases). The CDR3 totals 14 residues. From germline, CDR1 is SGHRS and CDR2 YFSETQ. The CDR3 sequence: CASSLDRGQETQYF. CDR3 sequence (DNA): TGTGCCAGCAGCTTAGACAGAGGACAAGAGACCCAGTACTTC.

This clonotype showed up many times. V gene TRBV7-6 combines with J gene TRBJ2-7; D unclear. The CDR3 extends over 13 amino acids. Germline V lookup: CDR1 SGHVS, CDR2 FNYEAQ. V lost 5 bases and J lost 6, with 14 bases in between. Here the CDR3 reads CASSLRSQSEQYF. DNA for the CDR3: TGTGCCAGCAGCCTACGTTCCCAAAGCGAGCAGTACTTC.

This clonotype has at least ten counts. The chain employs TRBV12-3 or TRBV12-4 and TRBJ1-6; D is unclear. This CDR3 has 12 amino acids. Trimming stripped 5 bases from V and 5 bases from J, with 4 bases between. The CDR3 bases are TGTGCCAGCAGTCGAAATAATTCACCCCTCCACTTT. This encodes CASSRNNSPLHF.

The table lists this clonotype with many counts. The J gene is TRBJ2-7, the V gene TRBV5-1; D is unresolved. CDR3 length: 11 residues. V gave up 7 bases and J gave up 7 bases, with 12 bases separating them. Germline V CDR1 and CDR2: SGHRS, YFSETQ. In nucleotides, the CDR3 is TGCGCCAGCCGTCTGAGTCAGGAGCAGTACTTC. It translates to CASRLSQEQYF.

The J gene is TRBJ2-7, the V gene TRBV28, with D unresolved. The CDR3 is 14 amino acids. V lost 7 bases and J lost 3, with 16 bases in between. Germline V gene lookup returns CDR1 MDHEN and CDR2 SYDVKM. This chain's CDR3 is CASTFRSAYYEQYF. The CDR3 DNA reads TGTGCCAGCACCTTCAGGTCGGCCTACTACGAGCAGTACTTC.

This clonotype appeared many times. The CDR3 region is CASSTSGTGHYGYTF. CDR3 in DNA: TGTGCCAGCAGTACCTCCGGGACAGGGCACTATGGCTACACCTTC. The rearrangement uses TRBV6-1 and TRBJ1-2, with TRBD1 matching 9 bases. CDR1 is MNHNS, CDR2 SASEGT, per germline. The V and J ends lost 5 bases and 3 bases, in that order; junction bases with no gene match: 7. The CDR3 is made up of 15 amino acids.